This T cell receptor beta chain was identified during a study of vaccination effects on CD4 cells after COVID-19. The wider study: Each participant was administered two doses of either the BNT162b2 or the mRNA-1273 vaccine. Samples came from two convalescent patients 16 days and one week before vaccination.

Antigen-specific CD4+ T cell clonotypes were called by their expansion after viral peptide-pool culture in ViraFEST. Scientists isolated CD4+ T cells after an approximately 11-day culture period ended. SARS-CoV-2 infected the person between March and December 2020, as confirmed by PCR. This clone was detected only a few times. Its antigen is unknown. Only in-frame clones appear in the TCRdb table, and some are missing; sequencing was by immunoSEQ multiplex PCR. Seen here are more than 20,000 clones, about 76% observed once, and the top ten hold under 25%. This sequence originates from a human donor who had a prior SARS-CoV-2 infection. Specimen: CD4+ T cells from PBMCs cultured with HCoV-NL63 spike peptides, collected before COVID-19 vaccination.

CDR3 sequence (DNA): TGCGCCAGCAGCCACAGCGGGACAGGCTCCTACGAGCAGTACTTC. Its translation: CASSHSGTGSYEQYF. This chain links TRBV4-3 with TRBJ2-7; maybe TRBD1 (8 bases). CDR1 and CDR2 (germline): LGHNA, YSLEER. The CDR3 length is 15 residues. V lost 3 bases, J lost 0 bases, and 12 bases lay in between.